This is a list of T cell receptor beta chains from one sample in a study of T cell responses to AZD1222 COVID-19 vaccine. Libraries were prepared by immunoSEQ multiplex PCR; TCRdb keeps only in-frame clonotypes and omits some of them. The data contain some 120,000 clones, around 90% of them singletons. Sequencing was performed on peripheral blood, taken on day 0 of AZD1222 vaccination. The origin of the receptors is an adult in good health. Each CDR3 is given with its conserved first and last residue. Fields, in order: clone size, J gene, CDR3 length, V gene, D gene, CDR3 DNA, CDR3 protein. D genes are given only for firm matches. Clone size is stated in some rows and not others, as once, few, many or a class when expanded.

.	TRBJ1-2	12	TRBV10-2	TRBD1	TGCGCCAGCCAACAGGGGAATGGTGGCTACACCTTC	CASQQGNGGYTF
.	TRBJ2-5	13	TRBV5-5	.	TGTGCCAGCAGCTTGGCTACCCCCGAGACCCAGTACTTC	CASSLATPETQYF
.	TRBJ2-4	12	TRBV11-2	TRBD1	TGTGCCAGCAGCTTAGTTGGACAGGCTCAGTACTTC	CASSLVGQAQYF
.	TRBJ1-5	15	TRBV18	TRBD1	TGTGCCAGCTCACCGACAGGACAGGGAGGTTGGCCCCAGCATTTT	CASSPTGQGGWPQHF
.	TRBJ1-6	17	TRBV21-1	.	TGTGCCAGCAGCAAAGGTCGGGGGGACGCCTATAATTCACCCCTCCACTTT	CASSKGRGDAYNSPLHF
.	TRBJ2-5	15	TRBV28	.	TGTGCCAGCCAGATGGGAGGATCGGGTGGGGAGACCCAGTACTTC	CASQMGGSGGETQYF
.	TRBJ2-1	14	TRBV27	.	TGTGCCAGCAGTTTATCCCCCAGAAGCAATGAGCAGTTCTTC	CASSLSPRSNEQFF
once	TRBJ1-5	15	TRBV6-1	.	TGTGCCAGCAGCCTTGTCAGGGCTGCCAATCAGCCCCAGCATTTT	CASSLVRAANQPQHF
.	TRBJ2-7	14	TRBV6-2/TRBV6-3	.	TGTGCCAGCAGTTACGCGGGCGGATCGGGAGAGCAGTACTTC	CASSYAGGSGEQYF
.	TRBJ2-5	13	TRBV7-2	.	TGTGCCAGCAGCTTTTACAGGCAAGAGACCCAGTACTTC	CASSFYRQETQYF
.	TRBJ1-1	14	TRBV27	.	TGTGCCAGCAGTTTAGCGGGATCGAACACTGAAGCTTTCTTT	CASSLAGSNTEAFF
.	TRBJ2-7	14	TRBV14	.	TGTGCCAGCAGCCGTAGTCCTACAGGAGGCGAGCAGTACTTC	CASSRSPTGGEQYF
.	TRBJ1-1	15	TRBV28	.	TGTGCCAGCAGACCATCCACAGGGAGGAACACTGAAGCTTTCTTT	CASRPSTGRNTEAFF
.	TRBJ2-5	12	TRBV18	.	TGTGCCAGCTCCACGGGTGGAGAGACCCAGTACTTC	CASSTGGETQYF
.	TRBJ1-1	12	TRBV28	.	TGTGCCAGCAGTTTATTCGGCCAGCAAGCTTTCTTT	CASSLFGQQAFF
once	TRBJ2-7	14	TRBV5-4	TRBD1	TGTGCCAGCAGCTTTTTAACAGGGGCCAACGAGCAGTACTTC	CASSFLTGANEQYF
.	TRBJ1-6	16	TRBV4-3	.	TGCGCCAGCAGCCACGGGGCGGGGGCGGGAAATTCACCCCTCCACTTT	CASSHGAGAGNSPLHF
once	TRBJ1-1	14	TRBV28	.	TGTGCCAGCAGCACACCTCGGAGGAACACTGAAGCTTTCTTT	CASSTPRRNTEAFF